These 23 T cell receptor beta chains originate from one sample sequenced in a study of T cell repertoires in cytomegalovirus infection (dated by TCRdb to between 2018 and 2020). These TCRs' antigens remain unknown. Sequenced on an Illumina HiSeq 1500. TCRdb trimmed public reads at Q25 via fastp, called clones via MiXCR and kept in-frame beta chains. Each CDR3 protein gets just one entry, which takes the most common genes and DNA from the rows behind it. This sample holds roughly 990,000 distinct CDR3 sequences; about 33% were observed only once. Of the sample, around 15% is held by the ten largest clones. The sample's treatment or condition label, decoded: in vitro stimulation with specific CMV peptide epitopes to enrich CMV-specific T cells. This material consisted of cultured CD8+ T cells from PBMCs, taken from culture after CMV antigen stimulation. These receptors all come from a human donor in good health (CMV status not recorded). Some clones in this sample may be carry-over from other donors' samples.

The CDR3 is CASSLLPGQGIETQYF. The DNA for the CDR3 is TGTGCCAGCAGTTTACTACCCGGACAGGGGATAGAGACCCAGTACTTC. This chain joins TRBV28 and TRBJ2-5; 9 bases are a match to TRBD1. Unmatched junction bases numbered 8, after V lost 2 bases and J lost 4 bases. Per the germline V gene, CDR1 is MDHEN and CDR2 is SYDVKM. There are 16 residues in the CDR3.

This chain connects TRBV14 to TRBJ2-1, with 9 bases matching TRBD2. Germline V lookup: CDR1 SGHDN, CDR2 FVKESK. V gave up 4 bases and J gave up 7 bases; unmatched junction bases: 20. CDR3 length equals 19 residues. CDR3 region: CASSRTVQERTSAHNEQFF. The CDR3 region has the DNA TGTGCCAGCAGCCGAACGGTCCAAGAGAGGACTAGCGCCCATAATGAGCAGTTCTTC.

The chain joins TRBV6-5 to TRBJ1-2; D not resolved. The germline CDR1 and CDR2 sequences are MNHEY and SVGAGI. The V and J ends lost 4 bases and 0 bases respectively, with 12 bases between them. The CDR3 extends over 15 amino acids. CDR3 loop: CASSLTLQPNYGYTF. The DNA for the CDR3 is TGTGCCAGCAGTTTGACACTGCAACCTAACTATGGCTACACCTTC.

Only a few counts were recorded for this clonotype. This chain connects TRBV12-3 or TRBV12-4 to TRBJ1-5; a possible D gene is TRBD1 (5 bases). V dropped 7 bases and J dropped 7 bases, with 14 bases sitting between them. CDR3 length: 13 residues. The CDR3 region is CASTLGGSQPQHF. CDR3 in DNA: TGTGCCAGCACCTTGGGGGGATCCCAGCCCCAGCATTTT.

This clonotype appeared a few times. The chain recombines TRBV6-1 with TRBJ2-7, with 14 bases aligning to TRBD2. Per the germline V gene, CDR1 is MNHNS and CDR2 is SASEGT. The ends lost 5 bases at V and 3 bases at J; junction bases unmatched: 6. The CDR3 is made up of 16 amino acids. The CDR3 loop is CASSLGLAGENYEQYV. The CDR3 nucleotides read TGTGCCAGCAGTCTGGGACTAGCGGGGGAAAACTACGAGCAGTACGTC.

V is TRBV2 and J is TRBJ1-5; D is unclear. Germline V lookup: CDR1 SNHLY, CDR2 FYNNEI. CDR3 length: 14 amino acids. Trimming took 1 base from V and 10 from J, leaving 14 bases between them. Here the CDR3 reads CASSEGRQISPQHF. CDR3 nucleotides: TGTGCCAGCAGTGAAGGCCGACAAATCTCACCCCAGCATTTT.

This clonotype was recorded at least ten times. The J gene is TRBJ1-1, the V gene TRBV6-5, with D perhaps matching TRBD1 (5 bases). The germline V gene encodes CDR1 MNHEY and CDR2 SVGAGI. The CDR3 covers 15 residues. V lost 3 bases and J lost 5, with 16 bases in between. The CDR3 reads CASSYGTGGGTEAFF. The DNA of the CDR3 is TGTGCCAGCAGTTATGGAACAGGCGGAGGGACTGAAGCTTTCTTT.

The chain uses TRBV19 and TRBJ2-3; D not certain. The CDR3 sequence is 15 residues long. CDR1 is LNHDA, CDR2 SQIVND, per germline (reference sequence). The ends were cut back, 3 bases at V and 4 bases at J, with 14 bases in the middle. As DNA, the CDR3 is TGTGCCAGTAGTATGGGGTTCCAGATCCCAGATACGCAGTATTTT. Translated, it gives CASSMGFQIPDTQYF.

At least ten counts were recorded for this clonotype. The chain carries TRBV7-6 and TRBJ1-2; tentatively, D is TRBD1 (6 bases). V was shortened by 4 bases and J by 9 bases, with 21 bases between the two germline ends. Germline V gives CDR1 SGHVS, CDR2 FNYEAQ. The CDR3 length is 15 residues. In nucleotides, the CDR3 is TGTGCCAGCAGCTATCTATCCCCTACAGGGATAAGCTACACCTTC. Protein sequence: CASSYLSPTGISYTF.

This clonotype was counted ten times or more. This sequence joins TRBV7-9 and TRBJ2-7; D unresolved. CDR1 is SEHNR and CDR2 is FQNEAQ in the germline V gene (reference sequence). The length of the CDR3 is 13 residues. V gave up 5 bases and J gave up 3 bases, with 11 bases separating them. The DNA of the CDR3 is TGTGCCAGCAGCAAACTCTCGGACTACGAGCAGTACGTC. It specifies CASSKLSDYEQYV.

The J gene is TRBJ1-5, the V gene TRBV6-4; no firm D call. V lost 3 bases and J 2 bases, leaving 5 bases between the germline ends. The CDR3 covers 13 residues. Germline lookup yields CDR1 MRHNA and CDR2 SNTAGT. The CDR3 region is CASSDTGNQPQHF. In DNA, the CDR3 is TGTGCCAGCAGTGATACCGGCAATCAGCCCCAGCATTTT.

This clonotype was recorded at least ten times. The V and J genes are TRBV5-6 and TRBJ2-2; TRBD2 might be the D (5 bases). This CDR3 has 17 residues. Trimming took 1 base from V and 5 from J, leaving 18 bases between them. The germline CDR1 and CDR2 sequences are SGHDT and YYEEEE. CDR3: CASSLFSEGDLTGELFF. CDR3 coding DNA: TGTGCCAGCAGCTTGTTTAGTGAGGGCGACTTAACCGGGGAGCTGTTTTTT.

This clonotype has just a few counts. The chain uses TRBV2 and TRBJ1-3, with 9 positions matching TRBD1. Per germline, CDR1 SNHLY and CDR2 FYNNEI. The CDR3 extends over 17 amino acids. V gave up 5 bases and J gave up 2 bases; unmatched junction bases: 10. Written as DNA, the CDR3 is TGTGCCAGCAGTCAACTGACAGGGGGATGGACTGGAAACACCATATATTTT. This translates into CASSQLTGGWTGNTIYF. Full variable domain (rest looked up from reference TRBV2 and TRBJ1-3): EPEVTQTPSHQVTQMGQEVILRCVPISNHLYFYWYRQILGQKVEFLVSFYNNEISEKSEIFDDQFSVERPDGSNFTLKIRSTKLEDSAMYFCASSQLTGGWTGNTIYFGEGSWLTVV.

The chain carries TRBV19 and TRBJ1-6; 7 bases fit TRBD1. Germline V CDR1 and CDR2: LNHDA, SQIVND (reference sequence). V shed 6 bases and J 11 bases; nucleotides not matched to a gene: 4. This CDR3 is 12 amino acids long. The CDR3 nucleotides read TGTGCCAGTAGGATGACAGGGACACCCCTCCACTTT. Its translation: CASRMTGTPLHF.

The chain recombines TRBV12-3 or TRBV12-4 with TRBJ1-2; tentatively, D is TRBD1 (6 bases). Trimming took off 10 bases at V and 6 bases at J, with 21 bases between the two ends. The CDR3 sequence is 14 residues long. DNA of the CDR3: TGTGCCACCCGGGGGCCACAGCGGTCACATGGCTACACCTTC. Residues: CATRGPQRSHGYTF.

This clonotype turned up a few times. The chain combines TRBV20-1 with TRBJ2-7; D remains unclear. The germline V gene has CDR1 DFQATT and CDR2 SNEGSKA (reference sequence). CDR3 length: 12 residues. V was shortened by 0 bases and J by 3 bases, with 6 bases between the two germline ends. The CDR3 region has the DNA TGCAGTGCTAGAGATAACCACTACGAGCAGTACTTC. Protein sequence: CSARDNHYEQYF.

Ten or more counts support this clonotype. The chain has TRBV7-2 and TRBJ2-3; perhaps TRBD2 as D (6 bases). Trimming cost V 4 bases and J 0 bases, with 11 bases left between them. The CDR3 loop spans 15 amino acids. CDR1 SGHTA and CDR2 FQGNSA come from the germline V gene. As DNA, the CDR3 is TGTGCCAGCAGCTCCTTAGCGGATAGCACAGATACGCAGTATTTT. This translates into CASSSLADSTDTQYF.

The chain couples TRBV20-1 to TRBJ2-5; D ambiguous. The CDR3 extends over 15 amino acids. Trimming shortened V by 6 bases and J by 2 bases, and 19 bases separated the two germline ends. Germline V lookup: CDR1 DFQATT, CDR2 SNEGSKA (reference sequence). CDR3 coding DNA: TGCAGTGCCTTAATCTGGTTTCTGTGGCAAGAGACCCAGTACTTC. Protein product: CSALIWFLWQETQYF.

J is TRBJ1-1 and V is TRBV29-1; D gene unclear. Between the trimmed V and J ends, which lost 8 bases and 0 bases, there was a span of 19 bases. The germline V gene encodes CDR1 SQVTM and CDR2 ANQGSEA. The CDR3 runs 15 residues. The CDR3 sequence is CSILTLAKMNTEAFF. The CDR3 DNA sequence: TGCAGCATTCTGACTCTAGCGAAGATGAACACTGAAGCTTTCTTT. Together with reference TRBV29-1 and TRBJ1-1, the CDR3 gives the full variable domain: SAVISQKPSRDICQRGTSLTIQCQVDSQVTMMFWYRQQPGQSLTLIATANQGSEATYESGFVIDKFPISRPNLTFSTLTVSNMSPEDSSIYLCSILTLAKMNTEAFFGQGTRLTVV.

This chain's CDR3 is CASSQGSHRTLGNTIYF. In nucleotides, the CDR3 is TGTGCCAGCAGCCAAGGTTCGCACAGGACCCTTGGAAACACCATATATTTT. The chain couples TRBV14 to TRBJ1-3; possibly TRBD1 for D (5 bases). The V end lost 1 base, the J end lost 3 bases, and 16 bases lay between the germline ends. Germline V gives CDR1 SGHDN, CDR2 FVKESK. The CDR3 totals 17 residues.

This chain uses TRBV6-2 or TRBV6-3 with TRBJ2-7, with 8 positions matching TRBD2. The CDR3 extends over 15 amino acids. The trim removed 2 bases at V and 5 bases at J, leaving 8 bases unmatched. Germline V lookup: CDR1 MNHEY, CDR2 SVGEGT. CDR3 in amino acids: CASSYGPGGSNEQYV. The CDR3 region has the DNA TGTGCCAGCAGTTACGGGCCGGGGGGGTCGAACGAGCAGTACGTC.

As to this clonotype: A read error may be the cause here, since a much bigger clone is one base away. The V and J genes are TRBV2 and TRBJ1-1; D not certain. V was pared by 9 bases and J by 0 bases, with 2 bases between. This CDR3 contains 10 residues. Germline CDR1 SNHLY, CDR2 FYNNEI. The CDR3 nucleotides read TGTGCCAGGGTGAACACTGAAGCTTTCTTT. Protein product: CARVNTEAFF.

J is TRBJ1-6 and V is TRBV18; D is uncertain. Germline V gene data show CDR1 as KGHSH and CDR2 as LQKENI. Trimming pared 6 bases from V and 0 bases from J, leaving 15 bases between. The CDR3 length is 17 residues. CDR3 nucleotides: TGTGCCAGCTCCGGAGACGATTTGAGCTCCTATAATTCACCCCTCCACTTT. Translating gives CASSGDDLSSYNSPLHF. The full variable domain, completed using reference TRBV18 and TRBJ1-6, is NAGVMQNPRHLVRRRGQEARLRCSPMKGHSHVYWYRQLPEEGLKFMVYLQKENIIDESGMPKERFSAEFPKEGPSILRIQQVVRGDSAAYFCASSGDDLSSYNSPLHFGNGTRLTVT.